A single sample gave rise to the 18 T cell receptor beta chains below, sequenced in a study of blood T cell repertoires in COVID-19. The data were produced by immunoSEQ multiplex PCR, yet TCRdb's version contains in-frame clones alone and is incomplete. The table has 200,000 or so clones, about 84% seen once; the top ten hold roughly 5.1%. The specimen was peripheral blood. All receptors come from a woman aged 25 to 39 with acute or convalescent COVID-19.

The chain couples TRBV5-4 to TRBJ1-1; D is perhaps TRBD1 (5 bases). Germline V gene lookup returns CDR1 SGHNT and CDR2 YYREEE (reference sequence). Trimming took off 3 bases at V and 4 bases at J, with 10 bases between the two ends. This CDR3 spans 13 amino acids. The CDR3 is CASSSPGGTEAFF. For the CDR3, the DNA is TGTGCCAGCAGCTCCCCCGGGGGCACTGAAGCTTTCTTT.

This chain links TRBV2 with TRBJ1-2, with D possibly matching TRBD1 (6 bases). The CDR3 contains 12 residues. V lost 6 bases to trimming and J lost 8 bases, with 13 bases between them. Germline lookup yields CDR1 SNHLY and CDR2 FYNNEI. As DNA, the CDR3 is TGTGCCAGCAGCCCGGGGGGGGGCGGCTACACCTTC. The encoded protein is CASSPGGGGYTF.

The chain joins TRBV7-9 to TRBJ2-1; 14 positions match TRBD2. The CDR3 length is 14 residues. J lost 9 bases, V lost 5 bases, and 3 bases had no gene match. The V gene's germline CDR1 is SEHNR and CDR2 FQNEAQ (reference sequence). Written as DNA, the CDR3 is TGTGCCAGCAGCGGAGGACTAGCGGGAGGTGAGCAGTTCTTC. Its translation is CASSGGLAGGEQFF.

The chain links TRBV27 to TRBJ1-2; 7 positions agree with TRBD1. V gave up 6 bases and J gave up 4 bases; unmatched junction bases: 11. The CDR3 extends over 15 amino acids. Looked up from germline, CDR1 is MNHEY and CDR2 is SMNVEV (reference sequence). CDR3 sequence reads: CASSGRTQGGYGYTF. CDR3 DNA sequence: TGTGCCAGCAGCGGGCGAACCCAGGGGGGCTATGGCTACACCTTC.

The J gene is TRBJ1-1, the V gene TRBV11-3, with a tentative D call TRBD1 (5 bases). The V gene lost 3 bases and the J gene lost 9 bases, with 11 bases spanning the gap. This CDR3 is 12 amino acids long. Looked up from germline, CDR1 is SGHNT and CDR2 is YENEEA. For the CDR3, the DNA is TGTGCCAGCAGCTTCCAGGGTGGGAAAGCTTTCTTT. The encoded protein is CASSFQGGKAFF.

CDR3 sequence (DNA): TGCGCCAGCAGCCACGACGCCGGGACTAGCGGGAGGGCCCGGAATACGCAGTATTTT. Protein product: CASSHDAGTSGRARNTQYF. V is TRBV4-1 and J is TRBJ2-3, with 16 positions matching TRBD2. Germline values: CDR1 MGHRA, CDR2 YSYEKL. The CDR3 is 19 residues long. Trimming removed 3 bases from V and 7 bases from J; junction bases left unmatched: 13.

CDR3 nucleotide sequence: TGTGCCAGCAGCCCAGGGACAGGCCGGAACACTGAAGCTTTCTTT. This gives the protein CASSPGTGRNTEAFF. The chain joins TRBV5-6 to TRBJ1-1; 8 bases match TRBD1. This CDR3 is 15 amino acids long. Germline lookup yields CDR1 SGHDT and CDR2 YYEEEE. V gave up 4 bases and J gave up 1 base; unmatched junction bases: 6.

V gene TRBV27 combines with J gene TRBJ2-6; D possibly corresponds to TRBD1 (5 bases). Germline CDR1 reads MNHEY; CDR2 reads SMNVEV (reference sequence). This CDR3 comprises 16 residues. V was cut by 0 bases and J by 0 bases, with 6 bases left in between. The CDR3 reads CASSLSRVSGANVLTF. The CDR3 DNA reads TGTGCCAGCAGTTTATCCAGGGTCTCTGGGGCCAACGTCCTGACTTTC.

This chain joins TRBV19 and TRBJ1-5; weak D call: TRBD1 (6 bases). The germline V and J ends were trimmed by 6 bases and 3 bases, with 15 bases remaining between them. CDR3 length: 15 residues. Germline CDR1 and CDR2: LNHDA and SQIVND (reference sequence). For the CDR3, the DNA is TGTGCCAGTAGATTTAGGCAGGGGAACAATCAGCCCCAGCATTTT. This sequence encodes CASRFRQGNNQPQHF.

The rearrangement joins TRBV9 to TRBJ2-2; D is uncertain. The CDR3 totals 12 residues. Germline CDR1 reads SGDLS; CDR2 reads YYNGEE. V lost 1 base, J lost 8 bases, and 6 bases lay in between. The CDR3 protein is CASSVNIGELFF. The CDR3 DNA reads TGTGCCAGCAGCGTAAATATAGGGGAGCTGTTTTTT. Supplemented by reference TRBV9 and TRBJ2-2, the full variable domain reads DSGVTQTPKHLITATGQRVTLRCSPRSGDLSVYWYQQSLDQGLQFLIQYYNGEERAKGNILERFSAQQFPDLHSELNLSSLELGDSALYFCASSVNIGELFFGEGSRLTVL.

The chain uses TRBV27 and TRBJ2-2, with TRBD2 matching over 10 bases. The junction had 7 bases not matched to a gene; V was cut back by 6 bases and J by 6 bases. The CDR3 sequence is 15 residues long. Per germline, CDR1 MNHEY and CDR2 SMNVEV (reference sequence). Here the CDR3 DNA reads TGTGCCAGCAGAATTTCGGGACTAGCGCCCGGGGAGCTGTTTTTT. It translates to CASRISGLAPGELFF.

This clone was seen once. The chain combines TRBV27 with TRBJ2-7; D is possibly TRBD1 (5 bases). The CDR3 loop spans 14 amino acids. CDR1 MNHEY and CDR2 SMNVEV come from the germline V gene (reference sequence). V dropped 6 bases and J dropped 4 bases, with 16 bases sitting between them. The CDR3 spells CASRTVVLPYEQYF. CDR3 DNA: TGTGCCAGCAGGACAGTAGTCCTCCCTTACGAGCAGTACTTC.

The count of this clone is one. The chain has TRBV4-3 and TRBJ2-2; 10 bases are a match to TRBD2. The CDR3 length is 18 residues. V gave up 4 bases and J gave up 4 bases; unmatched junction bases: 12. Germline V gene data show CDR1 as LGHNA and CDR2 as YSLEER. The CDR3 loop reads CASSRQVGSGGATGELFF. CDR3 sequence (DNA): TGCGCCAGCAGCCGGCAGGTGGGAAGCGGGGGGGCCACCGGGGAGCTGTTTTTT.

The gene calls are TRBV9 and TRBJ2-2; the D gene is possibly TRBD1 (5 bases). The CDR3 length is 15 residues. The V end lost 4 bases, the J end lost 5 bases, and 15 bases lay between the germline ends. The germline gives CDR1 SGDLS, CDR2 YYNGEE. The CDR3 region has the DNA TGTGCCAGCAGCACCCGACAGAGGTCGACCGGGGAGCTGTTTTTT. Residues: CASSTRQRSTGELFF.

The genes are TRBV5-1 and TRBJ2-3; 8 nucleotides agree with TRBD2. Germline V CDR1 and CDR2: SGHRS, YFSETQ. CDR3 length equals 18 residues. V dropped 4 bases and J dropped 0; count of bases not matched to a gene: 13. Written as DNA, the CDR3 is TGCGCCAGCAGCCAGGGACTAGGAGAAGTACTCAGCACAGATACGCAGTATTTT. Amino acids: CASSQGLGEVLSTDTQYF. The full variable domain, its missing parts supplied by reference TRBV5-1 and TRBJ2-3, is KAGVTQTPRYLIKTRGQQVTLSCSPISGHRSVSWYQQTPGQGLQFLFEYFSETQRNKGNFPGRFSGRQFSNSRSEMNVSTLELGDSALYLCASSQGLGEVLSTDTQYFGPGTRLTVL.

The J gene is TRBJ2-2, the V gene TRBV18; D remains ambiguous. This CDR3 spans 12 amino acids. The ends were cut back, 6 bases at V and 4 bases at J, with 6 bases in the middle. Germline loops: CDR1 KGHSH, CDR2 LQKENI. In DNA, the CDR3 is TGTGCCAGCTCCCTAATCACCGGGGAGCTGTTTTTT. It codes for CASSLITGELFF.

The V and J genes are TRBV28 and TRBJ2-7; D is perhaps TRBD2 (6 bases). Trimming stripped 5 bases from V and 7 bases from J, with 12 bases between. The CDR3 contains 12 residues. The germline CDR1 and CDR2 sequences are MDHEN and SYDVKM. The CDR3 DNA sequence: TGTGCCAGCAGTCCAGACCGGGAGGAGCAGTACTTC. Residues: CASSPDREEQYF.

V gene TRBV4-1 combines with J gene TRBJ1-2, with no clear D. CDR1 is MGHRA, CDR2 YSYEKL, per germline. V gave up 0 bases and J gave up 7 bases, with 15 bases separating them. The CDR3 consists of 15 residues. This CDR3 reads CASSQEEGDEGGYTF. The DNA of the CDR3 is TGCGCCAGCAGCCAAGAAGAGGGAGACGAGGGTGGCTACACCTTC.